This T cell receptor (beta chain) is drawn from a study of blood T cell repertoires in COVID-19. The data were produced by immunoSEQ multiplex PCR, yet TCRdb's version contains in-frame clones alone and is incomplete. In the table there are 90,000 to 150,000 clones, roughly 87% of which are singletons. V was clipped by 0 bases and J by 6 bases, with 18 bases between them. Germline V gene sequence: CDR1 SGDLS, CDR2 YYNGEE. CDR3 length: 16 residues. The V and J genes are TRBV9 and TRBJ1-2, with D unclear. The sequence was collected from an elderly man with acute or convalescent COVID-19. Material: peripheral blood. CDR3 in DNA: TGTGCCAGCAGCGTAGCACGTGGGCCCCCCGGCGATGGCTACACCTTC. The encoded protein is CASSVARGPPGDGYTF.